One and the same sample provided the 24 T cell receptor beta chains below, sequenced in a study of cytomegalovirus exposure and HLA in healthy donors. The PCR used 60 Vbeta and 13 Jbeta primers. The assay was immunoSEQ multiplex PCR, and TCRdb's table has in-frame clones only and misses some. In the table there are fewer than 200,000 clones, roughly 80% of which are singletons. The sample comprised PBMCs. These receptors originate from a woman aged 18 to 35 in good health and CMV-seronegative.

The chain employs TRBV7-9 and TRBJ1-4, with a tentative D call TRBD1 (6 bases). The CDR3 has 17 residues. Germline CDR1 reads SEHNR; CDR2 reads FQNEAQ (reference sequence). V gave up 1 base and J gave up 0 bases, with 12 bases separating them. The CDR3 DNA reads as TGTGCCAGCAGCTTAGTACAGGGTGGTACAACTAATGAAAAACTGTTTTTT. Translation: CASSLVQGGTTNEKLFF.

This clone was counted once. CDR3 amino acids: CASSEAGGEYNEQFF. For the CDR3, the DNA is TGTGCCAGCAGCGAAGCAGGGGGAGAATACAATGAGCAGTTCTTC. The chain recombines TRBV28 with TRBJ2-1; 7 bases are shared with TRBD1. This CDR3 has 15 amino acids. The germline gives CDR1 MDHEN, CDR2 SYDVKM. Trimming took 6 bases from V and 4 from J; bases not matched to a gene: 9.

V usage is TRBV4-1 and J usage is TRBJ2-3, with 8 bases aligning to TRBD2. Germline CDR1 is MGHRA and CDR2 is YSYEKL. The CDR3 spans 16 residues. With 2 bases clipped from V and 2 bases from J, the junction kept 6 bases outside the gene matches. The CDR3 sequence: CASSQLTSGYTDTQYF. Written as DNA, the CDR3 is TGCGCCAGCAGCCAACTCACTAGCGGATACACAGATACGCAGTATTTT.

V and J are TRBV5-1 and TRBJ1-4, with TRBD1 identical over 7 bases. Unmatched junction bases numbered 8, after V lost 4 bases and J lost 5 bases. Germline assignment: CDR1 SGHRS and CDR2 YFSETQ. The CDR3 sequence is 15 residues long. The CDR3 nucleotides are TGCGCCAGCAGCGTGACAGGGCGGAGAAATGAAAAACTGTTTTTT. Translated: CASSVTGRRNEKLFF.

This rearrangement joins TRBV18 to TRBJ2-7; 10 bases are a match to TRBD1. J was trimmed by 2 bases and V by 8 bases; bases with no gene match: 12. Germline CDR1 and CDR2: KGHSH and LQKENI. This CDR3 contains 16 residues. For the CDR3, the DNA is TGTGCCAGCCGACGAGTCCAAGGACAGGGGGCCTACGAGCAGTACTTC. Translated, it gives CASRRVQGQGAYEQYF.

The chain is built from TRBV4-1 and TRBJ1-3; the D gene is possibly TRBD1 (6 bases). This CDR3 region has 16 residues. The ends were cut back, 3 bases at V and 0 bases at J, with 12 bases in the middle. Germline CDR1 MGHRA, CDR2 YSYEKL. The CDR3 is CASSQLTGNSGNTIYF. The CDR3 nucleotides are TGCGCCAGCAGCCAGCTAACAGGGAACTCTGGAAACACCATATATTTT.

This rearrangement joins TRBV7-9 to TRBJ2-1; 9 bases are a match to TRBD2. Trimming cost V 3 bases and J 3 bases; bases outside gene matches: 6. This CDR3 has 16 amino acids. CDR1 is SEHNR and CDR2 is FQNEAQ in the germline V gene (reference sequence). The CDR3 reads CASSFLIAGDYNEQFF. CDR3 in DNA: TGTGCCAGCAGCTTCCTTATAGCGGGAGACTACAATGAGCAGTTCTTC.

This clone was recorded once. The rearrangement joins TRBV6-5 to TRBJ2-5, with a weak D call TRBD2 (7 bases). Per the germline V gene, CDR1 is MNHEY and CDR2 is SVGAGI. Between the trimmed V and J ends, which lost 8 bases and 4 bases, there was a span of 20 bases. The CDR3 consists of 15 residues. CDR3 protein: CASGTPRGRGETQYF. The CDR3 nucleotides read TGTGCCAGCGGGACTCCTAGGGGGAGGGGAGAGACCCAGTACTTC.

This chain connects TRBV30 to TRBJ2-7; 8 nucleotides line up with TRBD1. V shed 1 base and J 4 bases; nucleotides not matched to a gene: 9. The CDR3 runs to 15 residues. Germline V CDR1 and CDR2: GTSNPN, SVGIG (reference sequence). The chain's CDR3 is CAWSAPTGGRYEQYF. In nucleotides, the CDR3 is TGTGCCTGGAGTGCTCCTACAGGGGGTAGGTACGAGCAGTACTTC.

The chain has TRBV19 and TRBJ2-2, with D possibly TRBD1 on 6 matching bases. V lost 10 bases, J lost 4 bases, and 19 bases lay in between. CDR3 length equals 15 residues. CDR1 is LNHDA, CDR2 SQIVND, per germline (reference sequence). The CDR3: CATTRGTLLTGELFF. CDR3 DNA sequence: TGTGCCACCACCCGAGGGACACTACTCACCGGGGAGCTGTTTTTT.

The chain links TRBV18 to TRBJ2-7; 11 bases match TRBD2. The CDR3 length is 16 residues. Germline trimming cut 4 bases from V and 1 base from J; bases unmatched to any gene: 6. Germline CDR1 is KGHSH and CDR2 is LQKENI. This CDR3 reads CASSLTGTSGSYEQYF. The DNA of the CDR3 is TGTGCCAGCTCACTGACCGGGACTAGCGGTTCCTACGAGCAGTACTTC.

This clone was counted between two and nine times. The chain joins TRBV28 to TRBJ2-5, with D maybe TRBD1 (5 bases). The ends were cut back, 6 bases at V and 5 bases at J, with 10 bases in the middle. Germline CDR1 MDHEN, CDR2 SYDVKM. The CDR3 covers 12 residues. Here the CDR3 DNA reads TGTGCCAGCAGAATGACAGCGGAGACCCAGTACTTC. Its protein product is CASRMTAETQYF.

The rearrangement links TRBV7-2 to TRBJ2-5, with 7 positions matching TRBD1. Germline CDR1 is SGHTA and CDR2 is FQGNSA. This CDR3 is built from 14 residues. Trimming cost V 2 bases and J 4 bases; bases outside gene matches: 4. For the CDR3, the DNA is TGTGCCAGCAGCTTAAGGACAGGTGGAGAGACCCAGTACTTC. Translating it yields CASSLRTGGETQYF.

This clone was picked up a small number of times. The gene calls are TRBV25-1 and TRBJ2-1; unclear D gene. CDR3 length: 15 amino acids. CDR1 is MGHDK, CDR2 SYGVNS, per germline. Trimming pared 2 bases from V and 0 bases from J, leaving 8 bases between. Written as DNA, the CDR3 is TGTGCCAGCAGTGAAGGCTCAAGCTCCTACAATGAGCAGTTCTTC. Translated, it gives CASSEGSSSYNEQFF. Supplemented by reference TRBV25-1 and TRBJ2-1, the full variable domain reads EADIYQTPRYLVIGTGKKITLECSQTMGHDKMYWYQQDPGMELHLIHYSYGVNSTEKGDLSSESTVSRIRTEHFPLTLESARPSHTSQYLCASSEGSSSYNEQFFGPGTRLTVL.

The chain recombines TRBV2 with TRBJ1-1; weak D call: TRBD1 (6 bases). The CDR3 is 14 amino acids. CDR1 is SNHLY, CDR2 FYNNEI, per germline. V lost 6 bases to trimming and J lost 5 bases, with 16 bases between them. This CDR3 is CASRILGGGTEAFF. DNA for the CDR3: TGTGCCAGCAGGATCTTGGGAGGGGGGACTGAAGCTTTCTTT.

The rearrangement joins TRBV18 to TRBJ1-2; unclear D gene. The CDR3 covers 14 residues. Germline values: CDR1 KGHSH, CDR2 LQKENI. Trimming shortened V by 3 bases and J by 7 bases, and 15 bases separated the two germline ends. The CDR3 loop is CASSPLQLRAGYTF. CDR3 nucleotide sequence: TGTGCCAGCTCACCCCTACAGTTGAGGGCTGGCTACACCTTC.

This clone was picked up one time. The V call is TRBV7-2, the J call TRBJ2-1; D might be TRBD2 (5 bases). CDR1 and CDR2 from the germline V gene are SGHTA and FQGNSA. This CDR3 is 12 amino acids long. V shed 6 bases and J shed 9 bases, with 12 bases lying between them. The CDR3 is CASSNSRAEQFF. The DNA of the CDR3 is TGTGCCAGCAGTAATTCGCGGGCTGAGCAGTTCTTC.

The J gene is TRBJ2-5, the V gene TRBV5-1, with 8 bases that match TRBD1. The DNA end favors TRBJ2-7, so the J call may be wrong. Germline CDR1 is SGHRS and CDR2 is YFSETQ. This CDR3 is 15 amino acids long. CDR3: CASSLGQGRTYEQYF. CDR3 bases: TGCGCCAGCAGCTTAGGACAGGGTAGAACCTACGAGCAGTACTTC.

This clone was seen just once. This chain joins TRBV2 and TRBJ2-2; 10 bases map to TRBD1. J was trimmed by 7 bases and V by 8 bases; bases with no gene match: 7. The CDR3 loop spans 14 amino acids. The germline V gene encodes CDR1 SNHLY and CDR2 FYNNEI. For the CDR3, the DNA is TGTGCCAGCCTTCCGGGACAGGGGTTCGGGGAGCTGTTTTTT. Amino acid sequence: CASLPGQGFGELFF.

V usage is TRBV19 and J usage is TRBJ2-7; unclear D gene. Trimming cost V 0 bases and J 5 bases, with 11 bases left between them. There are 14 residues in the CDR3. Germline CDR1 and CDR2: LNHDA and SQIVND (reference sequence). The CDR3 loop is CASSIDRTHDEQYF. Written as DNA, the CDR3 is TGTGCCAGTAGTATAGATCGAACACATGACGAGCAGTACTTC.

The chain employs TRBV5-4 and TRBJ2-7, with a weak D call TRBD2 (6 bases). CDR1 is SGHNT and CDR2 is YYREEE in the germline V gene (reference sequence). The CDR3 is made up of 16 amino acids. V dropped 4 bases and J dropped 1 base, with 18 bases sitting between them. CDR3 in amino acids: CASSDPGDGASYEQYF. The CDR3 coding sequence is TGTGCCAGCAGCGATCCGGGGGACGGAGCTTCCTACGAGCAGTACTTC.

The J gene is TRBJ1-1, the V gene TRBV7-2, with a weak D call TRBD1 (6 bases). The CDR3 contains 16 residues. V was shortened by 2 bases and J by 3 bases, with 16 bases between the two germline ends. Germline V gene sequence: CDR1 SGHTA, CDR2 FQGNSA. This CDR3 is CASSLFNRALDTEAFF. DNA of the CDR3: TGTGCCAGCAGCTTATTCAACAGGGCTTTGGACACTGAAGCTTTCTTT. Combining the CDR3 with reference TRBV7-2 and TRBJ1-1 gives the whole variable domain GAGVSQSPSNKVTEKGKDVELRCDPISGHTALYWYRQSLGQGLEFLIYFQGNSAPDKSGLPSDRFSAERTGGSVSTLTIQRTQQEDSAVYLCASSLFNRALDTEAFFGQGTRLTVV.

In its sample, this clone was seen a few times. This rearrangement joins TRBV14 to TRBJ2-3, with TRBD2 identical over 11 bases. Germline CDR1 SGHDN, CDR2 FVKESK. The V segment lost 4 bases and the J segment 8 bases; nucleotides outside the gene matches: 11. This CDR3 is 16 amino acids long. The CDR3 DNA reads TGTGCCAGCAGCCGTCGGACTAGCGGGCCTCTAGGTACGCAGTATTTT. It codes for CASSRRTSGPLGTQYF.

This CDR3 reads CAISEGGRATVDTQYF. The CDR3 region has the DNA TGTGCCATCAGTGAGGGAGGGCGGGCTACCGTGGATACGCAGTATTTT. V gene TRBV10-3 combines with J gene TRBJ2-3; tentative D call: TRBD2 (6 bases). CDR1 is ENHRY and CDR2 is SYGVKD in the germline V gene. The CDR3 is 16 amino acids. V shed 2 bases and J shed 6 bases, with 18 bases lying between them.